This T cell receptor beta chain is from a study of blood T cell repertoires in COVID-19. Only a few counts were recorded for this clone. TCRdb's table, derived via immunoSEQ multiplex PCR, lists solely in-frame clones and lacks some. The table records around 130,000 clones, around 83% of them present only once. The germline gives CDR1 LNHDA, CDR2 SQIVND (reference sequence). CDR3 length: 14 residues. V lost 6 bases, J lost 3 bases, and 12 bases lay in between. The source is a human donor in a cohort sampled during active COVID-19. Material for sequencing was peripheral blood. This chain joins TRBV19 and TRBJ1-5; D may be TRBD1 (6 bases). CDR3 DNA: TGTGCCAGTAGGAAAAGGACAGACAATCAGCCCCAGCATTTT. Translation gives CASRKRTDNQPQHF.